This T cell receptor beta chain is drawn from a study of T cells in Graves' hyperthyroidism and ophthalmopathy. Study-wide points: Blood also contained most expanded thyroid clonotypes above 0.001.

Each diagnosis was grounded in clinical symptoms, serum thyroxine and TRAb, thyroid ultrasound, and orbital computed tomography. Trimming left V 2 bases short and J 4 bases short, with 14 bases between. Germline values: CDR1 SGHTA, CDR2 FQGTGA. The CDR3 runs to 15 residues. Authors of the study amplified TCR beta CDR3 regions from RNA transcripts. Initially, a first-round RT-PCR of the TCR CDR3 employed the HTBI primer set. TCRdb reprocessed the multiplex PCR reads via MiXCR and lists one record per CDR3 protein. Counted here are a few hundred thousand distinct CDR3 sequences, 20% to 25% occurring once; the ten biggest clones make up over 70%. For this clonotype: Its target is not known.

The TCR comes from a man between 50 and 59 years old with Graves' hyperthyroidism. The V call is TRBV7-3, the J call TRBJ1-2, with D possibly being TRBD1 (6 bases). Sequencing used blood. The CDR3, as DNA: TGTGCCAGCAGCTTATTGGGGGGCACCGGCTATGGCTACACCTTC. Translation gives CASSLLGGTGYGYTF.